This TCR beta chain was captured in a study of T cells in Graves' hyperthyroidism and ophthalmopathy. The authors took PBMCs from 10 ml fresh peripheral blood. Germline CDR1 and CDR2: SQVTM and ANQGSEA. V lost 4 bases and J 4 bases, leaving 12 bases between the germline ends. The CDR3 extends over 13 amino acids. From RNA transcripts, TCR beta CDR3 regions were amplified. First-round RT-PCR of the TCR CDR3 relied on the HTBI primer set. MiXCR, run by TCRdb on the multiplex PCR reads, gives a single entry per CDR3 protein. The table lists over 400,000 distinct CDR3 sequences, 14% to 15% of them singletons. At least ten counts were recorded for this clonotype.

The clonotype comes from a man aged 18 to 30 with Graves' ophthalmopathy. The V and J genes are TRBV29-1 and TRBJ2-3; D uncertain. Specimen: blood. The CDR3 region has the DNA TGCAGCGTTGCGCGTCAGATCGCAGATACGCAGTATTTT. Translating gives CSVARQIADTQYF.